One sample yielded the 18 T cell receptor beta chains listed below, sequenced in a study of T cells in Graves' hyperthyroidism and ophthalmopathy. TCR beta CDR3 regions were amplified from RNA transcripts. With the HTBI primer set, the TCR CDR3 went through a first round of RT-PCR. TCRdb itself ran the multiplex PCR reads through MiXCR, one entry per CDR3 protein. The data contain 550,000 to 800,000 distinct CDR3 sequences, around 17% of them singletons. The sequenced sample consisted of blood. Receptors were obtained from a man younger than 35 with Graves' hyperthyroidism.

The chain is built from TRBV7-8 and TRBJ2-1, with D possibly being TRBD2 (6 bases). The CDR3 has 15 residues. Deletions cut 5 bases from V and 8 bases from J, with 19 bases between. The germline V gene encodes CDR1 SGHVS and CDR2 FQNEAQ. DNA for the CDR3: TGTGCCAGCAGCCCCGCGGGACTGTCGGTCGATGAGCAGTTCTTC. Translation: CASSPAGLSVDEQFF.

This clonotype was seen only a few times. The chain recombines TRBV7-9 with TRBJ2-1, with 11 nucleotides matching TRBD2. Germline loops: CDR1 SEHNR, CDR2 FQNEAQ (reference sequence). V gave up 5 bases and J gave up 6 bases; unmatched junction bases: 6. The CDR3 runs 15 residues. For the CDR3, the DNA is TGTGCCAGCAGCCTACTAGCGGGAGTCCCCAATGAGCAGTTCTTC. It codes for CASSLLAGVPNEQFF. The variable domain in full, with the rest retrieved from reference TRBV7-9 and TRBJ2-1, is DTGVSQNPRHKITKRGQNVTFRCDPISEHNRLYWYRQTLGQGPEFLTYFQNEAQLEKSRLLSDRFSAERPKGSFSTLEIQRTEQGDSAMYLCASSLLAGVPNEQFFGPGTRLTVL.

This chain links TRBV2 with TRBJ2-7; 7 bases map to TRBD1. The length of the CDR3 is 14 residues. Per the germline V gene, CDR1 is SNHLY and CDR2 is FYNNEI. Unmatched junction bases numbered 9, after V lost 7 bases and J lost 3 bases. CDR3 DNA: TGTGCCAGCAAACAGGGGCCAGTTGGCTACGAGCAGTACTTC. Its translation: CASKQGPVGYEQYF.

This clonotype was found many times. The chain recombines TRBV30 with TRBJ2-3; D gene ambiguous. The CDR3 is 15 amino acids. The germline gives CDR1 GTSNPN, CDR2 SVGIG (reference sequence). Trimming left V 1 base short and J 3 bases short, with 14 bases between. The CDR3 DNA sequence: TGTGCCTGGAGTGACGGAGACTTTAGAACAGATACGCAGTATTTT. This gives the protein CAWSDGDFRTDTQYF.

There are many counts of this clonotype. The rearrangement links TRBV6-2 or TRBV6-3 to TRBJ1-2, with D perhaps matching TRBD1 (5 bases). Trimming took off 2 bases at V and 8 bases at J, with 9 bases between the two ends. Germline V gene data show CDR1 as MNHEY and CDR2 as SVGEGT. The CDR3 length is 12 residues. The chain's CDR3 is CASSYPRGGYTF. CDR3 bases: TGTGCCAGCAGTTACCCGAGGGGCGGCTACACCTTC.

The J gene is TRBJ2-7, the V gene TRBV6-1, with TRBD1 matching over 12 bases. The CDR3 totals 19 residues. The V and J ends lost 1 base and 0 bases, in that order; junction bases with no gene match: 10. Germline assignment: CDR1 MNHNS and CDR2 SASEGT. The DNA for the CDR3 is TGTGCCAGCAGTGAAGGGTGGGGGACAGGGGGCTTTAGCTCCTACGAGCAGTACTTC. Amino acids: CASSEGWGTGGFSSYEQYF.

This clonotype came up a few times. The CDR3, as DNA: TGCGCCAGCAGCCAAGGTAGCGGGAGGGCCGTCTACGAGCAGTACTTC. Its protein product is CASSQGSGRAVYEQYF. V is TRBV4-1 and J is TRBJ2-7, with 11 nucleotides matching TRBD2. This CDR3 has 16 residues. J was trimmed by 3 bases and V by 1 base; bases with no gene match: 5. Germline CDR1 and CDR2: MGHRA and YSYEKL.

This clonotype was counted ten times or more. The chain is built from TRBV28 and TRBJ1-6; D is unclear. Trimming removed 3 bases at V and 2 bases at J, with 5 bases between. This CDR3 comprises 14 residues. Germline-derived CDR1 and CDR2 are MDHEN and SYDVKM. The CDR3 nucleotides are TGTGCCAGCAGTTTTAGTGCCTATAATTCACCCCTCCACTTT. Translation: CASSFSAYNSPLHF.

The chain employs TRBV10-3 and TRBJ2-2; TRBD1 matches 8 bases. The germline V gene encodes CDR1 ENHRY and CDR2 SYGVKD. CDR3 size: 15 residues. The V gene end was trimmed by 4 bases and the J gene end by 4 bases; junction bases not matched to a gene: 5. In DNA form, the CDR3 reads TGTGCCATCAGTGTACCCGGACAGGGCACCGGGGAGCTGTTTTTT. It encodes CAISVPGQGTGELFF.

This clonotype has at least ten counts. The chain employs TRBV10-3 and TRBJ1-5, with 11 positions matching TRBD1. The V segment lost 2 bases and the J segment 4 bases; nucleotides outside the gene matches: 1. This CDR3 region has 15 residues. Germline assignment: CDR1 ENHRY and CDR2 SYGVKD. Here the CDR3 reads CAISEGTGGNQPQHF. The CDR3 nucleotides are TGTGCCATCAGTGAGGGGACAGGGGGAAATCAGCCCCAGCATTTT.

This clonotype was found a few times. V and J are TRBV5-1 and TRBJ2-2, with D maybe TRBD1 (6 bases). CDR1 SGHRS and CDR2 YFSETQ come from the germline V gene. Trimming left V 3 bases short and J 5 bases short, with 11 bases between. The CDR3 spans 14 residues. CDR3 residues: CASSSGHLTGELFF. DNA of the CDR3: TGCGCCAGCAGCTCGGGACACCTTACCGGGGAGCTGTTTTTT.

The CDR3 reads CASSQDETSGPYEQYF. CDR3 coding DNA: TGTGCCAGCAGCCAAGATGAGACTAGCGGTCCCTACGAGCAGTACTTC. V is TRBV4-2 and J is TRBJ2-7; 9 nucleotides line up with TRBD2. This CDR3 comprises 16 residues. V was pared by 0 bases and J by 2 bases, with 5 bases of the junction left unmatched. CDR1 is LGHNA, CDR2 YNFKEQ, per germline.

This clonotype was detected many times. The chain employs TRBV7-8 and TRBJ1-1; unclear D gene. The V gene lost 0 bases and the J gene lost 3 bases, with 11 bases spanning the gap. The CDR3 extends over 15 amino acids. Germline V CDR1 and CDR2: SGHVS, FQNEAQ. The CDR3 bases are TGTGCCAGCAGCTTAGCGGCGGGCCGGGACACTGAAGCTTTCTTT. As protein: CASSLAAGRDTEAFF.

With respect to this clonotype: A much more abundant neighbour one base away suggests this may be a read error. The chain links TRBV5-5 to TRBJ1-2; tentative D call: TRBD1 (5 bases). V dropped 4 bases and J dropped 8 bases, with 9 bases sitting between them. Germline V CDR1 and CDR2: SGHKS, YYEKEE (reference sequence). The CDR3 extends over 11 amino acids. CDR3 nucleotides: TGTGCCAGCAGCCGCAGGGAAGGCTACACCTTC. It is translated as CASSRREGYTF. Looking up the rest from reference TRBV5-5 and TRBJ1-2 gives the full variable domain: DAGVTQSPTHLIKTRGQQVTLRCSPISGHKSVSWYQQVLGQGPQFIFQYYEKEERGRGNFPDRFSARQFPNYSSELNVNALLLGDSALYLCASSRREGYTFGSGTRLTVV.

This clonotype was counted at least ten times. This sequence joins TRBV3-1 and TRBJ2-7; 9 nucleotides match TRBD1. This CDR3 region has 15 residues. The germline V gene encodes CDR1 LGHDT and CDR2 YNNKEL (reference sequence). After removal of 2 bases from V and 6 bases from J, the junction contained 8 bases not matched to a gene. CDR3 DNA: TGTGCCAGCAGCCAATACCCGGACAGGGGAGGCGAGCAGTACTTC. Protein: CASSQYPDRGGEQYF.

This clonotype was detected a few times. The chain carries TRBV6-1 and TRBJ2-7, with TRBD1 as a possible D gene (5 bases). Germline V gene sequence: CDR1 MNHNS, CDR2 SASEGT. V lost 4 bases and J 4 bases, leaving 8 bases between the germline ends. The CDR3 loop spans 12 amino acids. Here the CDR3 reads CASSARVYEQYF. CDR3 nucleotides: TGTGCCAGCAGTGCCAGGGTGTACGAGCAGTACTTC.

The gene calls are TRBV6-2 or TRBV6-3 and TRBJ1-2; the match to TRBD1 covers 8 bases. The CDR3 runs 14 residues. Germline CDR1 reads MNHEY; CDR2 reads SVGEGT. J lost 2 bases, V lost 7 bases, and 6 bases had no gene match. In DNA, the CDR3 is TGTGCCAGCACAGTCCGGGACAGGAACTATGGCTACACCTTC. Its translation: CASTVRDRNYGYTF.

The rearrangement joins TRBV29-1 to TRBJ1-2; tentative D call: TRBD1 (6 bases). Germline lookup yields CDR1 SQVTM and CDR2 ANQGSEA. This CDR3 has 12 amino acids. Deletions cut 3 bases from V and 1 base from J, with 6 bases between. CDR3 nucleotide sequence: TGCAGCGTTGAGGGACATAACTATGGCTACACCTTC. Residues: CSVEGHNYGYTF.